A selection of T cell receptor beta chains follows, all from one sample in a study of neoadjuvant nivolumab and ipilimumab in lung cancer. Sequenced by immunoSEQ multiplex PCR; TCRdb stores in-frame clones only, minus some. The sample records about 38,000 clones, 75% to 90% being singletons. The sequences come from peripheral blood, collected before neoadjuvant nivolumab, alone or with ipilimumab. The receptors come from an adult with non-small cell lung cancer. The CDR3 runs from the conserved cysteine through the conserved F or W. The D gene is left open where the match is weak. Clone size is not always given. Where it is, it says once, few, many or a class for expanded clones.

length | size | J | V | D | CDR3 | DNA
16 | few | TRBJ1-3 | TRBV2 | TRBD1 | CPGEDRVPLSGNTIYF | TGTCCTGGGGAAGACAGGGTTCCTCTCTCTGGAAACACCATATATTTT
14 | NA | TRBJ2-3 | TRBV18 | NA | CASSPRDGTDTQYF | TGTGCCAGCTCACCGCGTGACGGCACAGATACGCAGTATTTT
14 | NA | TRBJ2-2 | TRBV30 | NA | CAWVRRVNTGELFF | TGTGCCTGGGTACGCCGGGTGAACACCGGGGAGCTGTTTTTT
14 | NA | TRBJ1-4 | TRBV7-8 | NA | CASSLGTTKMKLFF | TGTGCCAGCAGCCTCGGGACAACGAAAATGAAACTGTTTTTT
15 | NA | TRBJ1-1 | TRBV19 | NA | CASSIWGGEGTEAFF | TGTGCCAGTAGTATATGGGGAGGGGAGGGCACTGAAGCTTTCTTT
11 | NA | TRBJ2-5 | TRBV7-2 | NA | CASSFQETQYF | TGTGCCAGCAGCTTCCAAGAGACCCAGTACTTC
16 | NA | TRBJ2-5 | TRBV6-6 | TRBD2 | CASSPPSSGGQETQYF | TGTGCCAGCAGCCCCCCGTCTAGCGGGGGGCAAGAGACCCAGTACTTC
15 | NA | TRBJ2-2 | TRBV7-9 | TRBD2 | CASTLKRDGTGELFF | TGTGCCAGCACCCTAAAGCGGGACGGCACCGGGGAGCTGTTTTTT
16 | NA | TRBJ2-7 | TRBV9 | NA | CASSVALGRGTYEQYF | TGTGCCAGCAGCGTAGCGCTGGGCCGGGGTACCTACGAGCAGTACTTC
9 | NA | TRBJ2-7 | TRBV7-9 | NA | CASLYEQYF | TGTGCCAGCCTCTACGAGCAGTACTTC
15 | NA | TRBJ2-5 | TRBV6-1 | TRBD1 | CASSERRQGAETQYF | TGTGCCAGCAGTGAAAGGAGACAGGGGGCGGAGACCCAGTACTTC
16 | NA | TRBJ2-3 | TRBV4-1 | TRBD2 | CASSQEEAGGSDTQYF | TGCGCCAGCAGCCAAGAGGAGGCGGGAGGGTCAGATACGCAGTATTTT
16 | NA | TRBJ2-3 | TRBV18 | NA | CASSPNEGMGTDTQYF | TGTGCCAGCTCACCTAACGAGGGCATGGGCACAGATACGCAGTATTTT
14 | NA | TRBJ2-2 | TRBV2 | NA | CASTPGLNTGELFF | TGTGCCAGCACCCCGGGACTGAACACCGGGGAGCTGTTTTTT
14 | NA | TRBJ1-5 | TRBV30 | NA | CAWSDGAGNQPQHF | TGTGCCTGGAGTGATGGGGCCGGAAATCAGCCCCAGCATTTT
15 | NA | TRBJ2-1 | TRBV18 | NA | CASSPGVSSYNEQFF | TGTGCCAGCTCACCGGGGGTAAGCTCCTACAATGAGCAGTTCTTC
13 | NA | TRBJ2-7 | TRBV5-1 | NA | CASSPGGRYEQYF | TGCGCCAGCAGCCCTGGTGGGCGCTACGAGCAGTACTTC
16 | once | TRBJ2-7 | TRBV7-9 | TRBD2 | CASSALAGRGGGEQYF | TGTGCCAGCAGCGCCCTAGCGGGAAGAGGGGGCGGCGAGCAGTACTTC
16 | once | TRBJ2-3 | TRBV11-2 | TRBD2 | CASSDRDYYYTDTQYF | TGTGCCAGCAGCGACCGGGACTACTACTACACAGATACGCAGTATTTT
14 | NA | TRBJ2-3 | TRBV7-2 | NA | CASEPGKKTDTQYF | TGTGCCTCTGAACCCGGGAAAAAGACAGATACGCAGTATTTT
16 | NA | TRBJ2-1 | TRBV18 | NA | CASSTGTASSYNEQFF | TGTGCCAGCTCAACGGGGACCGCGAGCTCCTACAATGAGCAGTTCTTC
15 | NA | TRBJ1-2 | TRBV5-6 | NA | CASSLKPQGAYGYTF | TGTGCCAGCAGCTTAAAACCACAGGGTGCCTATGGCTACACCTTC
17 | NA | TRBJ2-3 | TRBV11-3 | TRBD2 | CASSLIAGGPRTDTQYF | TGTGCCAGCAGCTTAATAGCGGGAGGGCCCCGCACAGATACGCAGTATTTT
11 | NA | TRBJ2-7 | TRBV2 | TRBD2 | CARGSGTEQYF | TGTGCCAGGGGTAGCGGGACCGAGCAGTACTTC
14 | few | TRBJ1-2 | TRBV30 | NA | CAWSVRSTAYGYTF | TGTGCCTGGAGTGTACGCTCGACAGCTTATGGCTACACCTTC
15 | once | TRBJ2-7 | TRBV6-1 | NA | CASRVRQGGSYEQYF | TGTGCCAGCAGGGTCCGACAGGGAGGGTCCTACGAGCAGTACTTC
15 | NA | TRBJ2-2 | TRBV5-5 | NA | CASSLGGRNTGELFF | TGTGCCAGCAGCTTGGGGGGCAGGAACACCGGGGAGCTGTTTTTT
12 | few | TRBJ1-5 | TRBV28 | NA | CASRGWNQPQHF | TGTGCCAGTAGGGGTTGGAATCAGCCCCAGCATTTT
16 | once | TRBJ2-2 | TRBV2 | NA | CASSDGVGGLTGELFF | TGTGCCAGCAGTGATGGGGTGGGGGGGCTCACCGGGGAGCTGTTTTTT
16 | NA | TRBJ2-2 | TRBV18 | NA | CASSPQTLSNTGELFF | TGTGCCAGCTCACCACAGACTCTTTCGAACACCGGGGAGCTGTTTTTT
15 | NA | TRBJ2-7 | TRBV11-2 | NA | CASSLRLAEGDEQYF | TGTGCCAGCAGCTTACGGCTAGCGGAGGGGGACGAGCAGTACTTC
12 | NA | TRBJ1-5 | TRBV28 | NA | CASYYRGQPQHF | TGTGCCAGCTATTACCGGGGTCAGCCCCAGCATTTT
17 | NA | TRBJ1-2 | TRBV7-9 | TRBD1 | CASSLEPRTGTWGGYTF | TGTGCCAGCAGCTTAGAGCCTCGGACAGGCACCTGGGGTGGCTACACCTTC
14 | NA | TRBJ2-7 | TRBV5-6 | NA | CASSLVDGPLGQYF | TGTGCCAGCAGCTTGGTCGACGGTCCCTTGGGGCAGTACTTC
15 | NA | TRBJ2-7 | TRBV29-1 | NA | CSVEAPADRSYEQYF | TGCAGCGTTGAAGCCCCCGCGGACCGATCCTACGAGCAGTACTTC
13 | once | TRBJ1-5 | TRBV11-2 | NA | CASSPEGGQPQHF | TGTGCCAGCAGCCCGGAGGGGGGTCAGCCCCAGCATTTT
14 | NA | TRBJ2-2 | TRBV9 | NA | CASSMGQNTGELFF | TGTGCCAGCAGCATGGGACAGAACACCGGGGAGCTGTTTTTT
12 | NA | TRBJ2-3 | TRBV10-1 | NA | CASSYSTDTQYF | TGCGCCAGCAGTTACTCCACAGATACGCAGTATTTT
12 | few | TRBJ1-3 | TRBV14 | NA | CASSRSGNTIYF | TGTGCCAGCAGTCGCTCTGGAAACACCATATATTTT
13 | few | TRBJ2-2 | TRBV7-3 | NA | CASSVMNTGELFF | TGTGCCAGCAGCGTAATGAACACCGGGGAGCTGTTTTTT
15 | NA | TRBJ1-4 | TRBV5-1 | TRBD1 | CASSLGQDVNEKLFF | TGCGCCAGCAGTCTCGGACAGGACGTTAATGAAAAACTGTTTTTT
17 | NA | TRBJ2-7 | TRBV7-9 | NA | CASNSGDGAWSSYEQYF | TGTGCCAGCAACTCCGGGGATGGGGCTTGGAGCTCCTACGAGCAGTACTTC
14 | NA | TRBJ2-3 | TRBV15 | NA | CATSRSRFTDTQYF | TGTGCCACCAGCAGAAGCAGGTTCACAGATACGCAGTATTTT
15 | NA | TRBJ2-6 | TRBV2 | NA | CASSARFSGANVLTF | TGTGCCAGCAGTGCCAGATTCTCTGGGGCCAACGTCCTGACTTTC
13 | NA | TRBJ1-5 | TRBV29-1 | NA | CSVSGTGNQPQHF | TGCAGCGTCTCCGGGACTGGCAATCAGCCCCAGCATTTT
15 | NA | TRBJ2-1 | TRBV7-2 | NA | CASSLAGGMTVEQFF | TGTGCCAGCAGCTTAGCGGGCGGGATGACAGTTGAGCAGTTCTTC
16 | NA | TRBJ2-4 | TRBV30 | NA | CAWSRTSGRTGNIQYF | TGTGCCTGGAGTAGAACTTCCGGACGGACGGGGAACATTCAGTACTTC
16 | NA | TRBJ1-2 | TRBV28 | TRBD1 | CASSFWARTGDHGYTF | TGTGCCAGCAGTTTCTGGGCCCGGACAGGGGACCATGGCTACACCTTC
14 | NA | TRBJ2-2 | TRBV7-2 | NA | CASSSGPNTGELFF | TGTGCCAGCAGCTCGGGACCAAACACCGGGGAGCTGTTTTTT
16 | once | TRBJ2-2 | TRBV2 | TRBD1 | CASSVRRGQSTGELFF | TGTGCCAGCAGTGTTAGACGGGGACAGTCCACCGGGGAGCTGTTTTTT
15 | once | TRBJ1-1 | TRBV6-5 | TRBD1 | CASSYSFRGTTEAFF | TGTGCCAGCAGTTACTCGTTCAGGGGGACCACTGAAGCTTTCTTT
13 | NA | TRBJ2-3 | TRBV29-1 | NA | CSVDGGLTDTQYF | TGCAGCGTTGACGGGGGCCTTACAGATACGCAGTATTTT